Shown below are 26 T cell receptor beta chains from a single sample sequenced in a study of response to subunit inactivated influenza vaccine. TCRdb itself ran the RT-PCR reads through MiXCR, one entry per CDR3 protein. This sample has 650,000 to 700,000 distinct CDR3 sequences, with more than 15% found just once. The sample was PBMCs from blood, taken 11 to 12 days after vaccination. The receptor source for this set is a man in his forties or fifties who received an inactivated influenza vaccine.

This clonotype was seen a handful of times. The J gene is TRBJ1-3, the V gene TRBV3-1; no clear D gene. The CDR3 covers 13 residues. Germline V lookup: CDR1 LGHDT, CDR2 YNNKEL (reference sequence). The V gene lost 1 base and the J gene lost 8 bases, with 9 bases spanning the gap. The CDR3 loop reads CASSQVVPYTIYF. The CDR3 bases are TGTGCCAGCAGCCAAGTGGTTCCGTACACCATATATTTT.

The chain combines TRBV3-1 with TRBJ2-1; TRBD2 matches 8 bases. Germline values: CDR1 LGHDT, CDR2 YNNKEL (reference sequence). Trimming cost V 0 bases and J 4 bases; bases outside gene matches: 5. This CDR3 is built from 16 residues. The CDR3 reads CASSQDHIAGYNEQFF. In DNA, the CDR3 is TGTGCCAGCAGCCAAGATCATATAGCGGGGTACAATGAGCAGTTCTTC.

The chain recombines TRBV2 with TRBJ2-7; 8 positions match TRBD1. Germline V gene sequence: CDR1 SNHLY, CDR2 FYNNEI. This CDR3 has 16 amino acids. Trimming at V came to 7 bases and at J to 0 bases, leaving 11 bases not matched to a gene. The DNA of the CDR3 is TGTGCCAGCACCCTGAAGGACAGGGCGAGCTCCTACGAGCAGTACTTC. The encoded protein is CASTLKDRASSYEQYF.

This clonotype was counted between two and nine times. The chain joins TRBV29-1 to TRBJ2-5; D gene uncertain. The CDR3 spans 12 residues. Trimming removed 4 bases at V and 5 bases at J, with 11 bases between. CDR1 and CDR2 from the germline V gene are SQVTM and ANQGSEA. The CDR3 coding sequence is TGCAGCGTTGTTGTCGGGCGGGAGACCCAGTACTTC. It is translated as CSVVVGRETQYF.

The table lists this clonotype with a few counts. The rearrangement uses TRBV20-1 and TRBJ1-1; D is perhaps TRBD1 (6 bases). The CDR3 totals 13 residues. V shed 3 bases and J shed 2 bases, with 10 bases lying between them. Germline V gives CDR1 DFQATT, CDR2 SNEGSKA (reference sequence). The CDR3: CSASQGRNTEAFF. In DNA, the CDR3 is TGCAGTGCTAGTCAGGGGAGAAACACTGAAGCTTTCTTT.

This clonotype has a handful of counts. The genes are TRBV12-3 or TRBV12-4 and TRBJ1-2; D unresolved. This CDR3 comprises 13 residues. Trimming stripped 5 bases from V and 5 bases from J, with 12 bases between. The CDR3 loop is CASSREDAYGYTF. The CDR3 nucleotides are TGTGCCAGCAGTCGGGAAGATGCGTATGGCTACACCTTC.

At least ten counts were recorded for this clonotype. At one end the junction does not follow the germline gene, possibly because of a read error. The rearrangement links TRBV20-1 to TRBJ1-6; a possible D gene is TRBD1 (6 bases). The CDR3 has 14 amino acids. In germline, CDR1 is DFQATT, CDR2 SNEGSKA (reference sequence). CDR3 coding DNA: TGCAGTACTAGTGAGAGTGGGGGCAGTTCACCCCTCCACTTT. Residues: CSTSESGGSSPLHF.

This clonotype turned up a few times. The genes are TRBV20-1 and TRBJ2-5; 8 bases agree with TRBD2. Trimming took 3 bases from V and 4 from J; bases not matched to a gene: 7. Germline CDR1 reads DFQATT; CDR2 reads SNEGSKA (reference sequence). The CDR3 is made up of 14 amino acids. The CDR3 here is CSASGSGNLETQYF. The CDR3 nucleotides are TGCAGTGCTAGTGGTAGCGGGAACTTAGAGACCCAGTACTTC.

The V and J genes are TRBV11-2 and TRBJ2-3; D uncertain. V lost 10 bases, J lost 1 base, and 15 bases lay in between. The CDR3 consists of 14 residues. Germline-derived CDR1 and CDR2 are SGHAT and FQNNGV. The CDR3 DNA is TGTGCCACCTCCCTGCCTCTCGGCACAGATACGCAGTATTTT. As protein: CATSLPLGTDTQYF.

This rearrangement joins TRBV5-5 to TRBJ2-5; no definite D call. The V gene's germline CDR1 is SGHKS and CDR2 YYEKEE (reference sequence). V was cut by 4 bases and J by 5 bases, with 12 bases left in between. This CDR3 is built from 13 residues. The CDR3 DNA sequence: TGTGCCAGCAGCGAAGCGCTGTGGGAGACCCAGTACTTC. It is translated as CASSEALWETQYF.

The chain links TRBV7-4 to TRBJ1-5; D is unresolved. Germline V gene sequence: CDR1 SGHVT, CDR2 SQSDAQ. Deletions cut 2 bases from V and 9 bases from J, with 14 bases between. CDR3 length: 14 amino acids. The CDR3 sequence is CASSLSMTTRPQHF. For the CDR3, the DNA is TGTGCCAGCAGCTTAAGTATGACCACGCGGCCCCAGCATTTT.

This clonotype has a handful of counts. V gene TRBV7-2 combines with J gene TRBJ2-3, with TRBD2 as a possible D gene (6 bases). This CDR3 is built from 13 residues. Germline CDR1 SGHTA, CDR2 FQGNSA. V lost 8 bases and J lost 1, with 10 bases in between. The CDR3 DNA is TGTGCCAGCCTGGGGGGAGGCACAGATACGCAGTATTTT. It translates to CASLGGGTDTQYF.

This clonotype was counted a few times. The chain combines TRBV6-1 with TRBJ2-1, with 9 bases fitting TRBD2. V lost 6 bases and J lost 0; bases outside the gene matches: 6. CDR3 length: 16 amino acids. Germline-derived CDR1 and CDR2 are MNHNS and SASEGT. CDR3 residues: CASRASGTSSYNEQFF. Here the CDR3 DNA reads TGTGCCAGCAGGGCTAGCGGGACAAGCTCCTACAATGAGCAGTTCTTC.

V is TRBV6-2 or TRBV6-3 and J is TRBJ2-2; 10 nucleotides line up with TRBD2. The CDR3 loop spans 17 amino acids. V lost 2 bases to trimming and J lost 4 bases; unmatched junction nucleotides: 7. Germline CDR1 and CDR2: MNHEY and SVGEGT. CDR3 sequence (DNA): TGTGCCAGCAGTTACGAGCGGGGGGGCCTGAGCACCGGGGAGCTGTTTTTT. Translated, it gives CASSYERGGLSTGELFF.

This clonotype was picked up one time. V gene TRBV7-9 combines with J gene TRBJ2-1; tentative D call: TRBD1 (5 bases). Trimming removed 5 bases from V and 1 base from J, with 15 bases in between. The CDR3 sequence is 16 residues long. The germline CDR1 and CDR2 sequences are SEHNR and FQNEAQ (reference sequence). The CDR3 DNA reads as TGTGCCAGCAGCCAGACCCAGGGTAAATCCTACAATGAGCAGTTCTTC. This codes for CASSQTQGKSYNEQFF. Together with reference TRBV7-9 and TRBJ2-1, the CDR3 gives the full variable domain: DTGVSQNPRHKITKRGQNVTFRCDPISEHNRLYWYRQTLGQGPEFLTYFQNEAQLEKSRLLSDRFSAERPKGSFSTLEIQRTEQGDSAMYLCASSQTQGKSYNEQFFGPGTRLTVL.

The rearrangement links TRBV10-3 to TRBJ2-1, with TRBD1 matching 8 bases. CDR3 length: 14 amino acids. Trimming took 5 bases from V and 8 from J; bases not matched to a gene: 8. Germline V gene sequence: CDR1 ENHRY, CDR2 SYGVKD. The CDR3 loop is CAISLAGGLDEQFF. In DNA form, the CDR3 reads TGTGCCATCAGTCTGGCAGGGGGCCTGGATGAGCAGTTCTTC.

CDR3 region: CASSWDRVGETQYF. The CDR3 DNA is TGCGCCAGCAGCTGGGACAGGGTGGGTGAGACCCAGTACTTC. The chain uses TRBV5-1 and TRBJ2-5; 9 positions match TRBD1. Germline V lookup: CDR1 SGHRS, CDR2 YFSETQ. The CDR3 contains 14 residues. J was trimmed by 5 bases and V by 3 bases; bases with no gene match: 5.

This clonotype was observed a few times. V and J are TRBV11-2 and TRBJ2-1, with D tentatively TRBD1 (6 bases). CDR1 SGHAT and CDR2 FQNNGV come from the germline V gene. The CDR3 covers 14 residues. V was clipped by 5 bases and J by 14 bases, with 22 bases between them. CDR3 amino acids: CASSRGGSGHYEFF. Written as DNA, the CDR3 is TGTGCCAGCAGCCGAGGGGGTTCAGGACATTATGAGTTCTTC.

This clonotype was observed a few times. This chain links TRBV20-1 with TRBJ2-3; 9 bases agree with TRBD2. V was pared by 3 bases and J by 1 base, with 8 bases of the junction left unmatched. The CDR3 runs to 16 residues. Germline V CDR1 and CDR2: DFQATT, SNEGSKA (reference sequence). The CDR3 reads CSASSPASGGTDTQYF. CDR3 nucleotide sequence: TGCAGTGCTAGCAGCCCGGCTAGCGGGGGCACAGATACGCAGTATTTT.

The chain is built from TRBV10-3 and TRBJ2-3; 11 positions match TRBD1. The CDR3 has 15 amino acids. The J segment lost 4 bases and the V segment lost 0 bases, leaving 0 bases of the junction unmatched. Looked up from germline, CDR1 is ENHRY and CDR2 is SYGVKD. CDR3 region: CAISESGQGADTQYF. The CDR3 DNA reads TGTGCCATCAGTGAGTCGGGACAGGGGGCAGATACGCAGTATTTT.

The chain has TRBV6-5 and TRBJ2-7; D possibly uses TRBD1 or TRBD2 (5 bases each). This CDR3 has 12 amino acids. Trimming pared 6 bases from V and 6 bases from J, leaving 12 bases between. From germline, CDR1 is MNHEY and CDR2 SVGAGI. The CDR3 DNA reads TGTGCCAGCAGCCCTGGGGGATCCGAGCAGTACTTC. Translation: CASSPGGSEQYF.

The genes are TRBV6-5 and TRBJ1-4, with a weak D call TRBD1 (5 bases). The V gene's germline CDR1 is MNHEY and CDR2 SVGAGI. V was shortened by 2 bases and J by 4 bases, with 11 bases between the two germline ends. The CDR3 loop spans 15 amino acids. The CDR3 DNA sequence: TGTGCCAGCAGTTACCGGGGACGGATTAATGAAAAACTGTTTTTT. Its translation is CASSYRGRINEKLFF.

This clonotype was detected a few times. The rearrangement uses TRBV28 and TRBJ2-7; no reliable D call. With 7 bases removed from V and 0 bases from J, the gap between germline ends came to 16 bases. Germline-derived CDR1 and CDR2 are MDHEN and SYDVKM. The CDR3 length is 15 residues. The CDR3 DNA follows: TGTGCCAGCACCATGAACGTAAGGTTCTCCTACGAGCAGTACTTC. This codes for CASTMNVRFSYEQYF.

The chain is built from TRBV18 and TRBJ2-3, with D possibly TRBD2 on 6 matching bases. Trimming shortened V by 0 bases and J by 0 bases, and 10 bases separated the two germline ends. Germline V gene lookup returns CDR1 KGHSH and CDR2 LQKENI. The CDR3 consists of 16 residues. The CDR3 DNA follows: TGTGCCAGCTCACCACCGGACGGGACTAGCACAGATACGCAGTATTTT. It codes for CASSPPDGTSTDTQYF.

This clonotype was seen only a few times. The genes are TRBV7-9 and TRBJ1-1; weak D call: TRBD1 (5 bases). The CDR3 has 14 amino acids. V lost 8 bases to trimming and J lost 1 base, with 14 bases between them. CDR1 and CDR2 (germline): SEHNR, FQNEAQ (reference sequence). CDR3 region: CASVARGGNTEAFF. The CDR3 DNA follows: TGTGCCAGCGTGGCTCGGGGGGGGAACACTGAAGCTTTCTTT. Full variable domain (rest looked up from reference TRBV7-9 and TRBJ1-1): DTGVSQNPRHKITKRGQNVTFRCDPISEHNRLYWYRQTLGQGPEFLTYFQNEAQLEKSRLLSDRFSAERPKGSFSTLEIQRTEQGDSAMYLCASVARGGNTEAFFGQGTRLTVV.

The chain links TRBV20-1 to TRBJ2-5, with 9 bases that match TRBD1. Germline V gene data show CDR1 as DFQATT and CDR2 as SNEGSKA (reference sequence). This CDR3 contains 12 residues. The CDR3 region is CRPTGGGETQYF. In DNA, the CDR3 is TGCAGACCCACAGGGGGCGGAGAGACCCAGTACTTC.